The T cell receptor beta chain described here comes from a study of response to subunit inactivated influenza vaccine. General study results and limits: After each seasonal influenza vaccination, few new T cells are recruited, the authors suggested.

CDR3 length: 15 residues. V lost 1 base to trimming and J lost 8 bases; unmatched junction nucleotides: 7. Comment on this clonotype: Its antigen is as yet unknown.

A single record per CDR3 protein comes from TCRdb applying MiXCR to the RT-PCR reads. Of under 800,000 distinct CDR3 sequences detected, about 14% appear once; the ten largest clones hold around 7.3%. The origin of this receptor is a man aged 50-60 years who received an inactivated influenza vaccine. The source was PBMCs from blood, collected approximately 15 days before vaccination. This sequence joins TRBV12-3 or TRBV12-4 and TRBJ2-1; 8 bases agree with TRBD2. The CDR3 DNA is TGTGCCAGCAGTTTAGAAGCGGGACTAGGGTATGAGCAGTTCTTC. The encoded protein is CASSLEAGLGYEQFF.